This TCR beta chain was recovered during a study of siplizumab effects on memory and regulatory T cells. Study outcomes and limitations: Proliferating siplizumab-culture Tregs lacked confirmation of suppressive function. Naive or memory phenotype was unassignable for roughly 75-97% of proliferating CD4+ or CD8+ clones. Of the alloreactive clones, only a minor fraction mapped to unstimulated subsets.

V shed 1 base and J shed 1 base, with 13 bases lying between them. This CDR3 spans 16 amino acids. Germline V lookup: CDR1 MGHRA, CDR2 YSYEKL. This clone was seen a single time. The antigen is undetermined. Here immunoSEQ multiplex PCR was the method, and the copy in TCRdb shows in-frame clones only, minus some. This sample yields about 50,000 clones, of which about 98% are seen a single time; 0.9% to 1.2% belongs to the top ten. This chain joins TRBV4-1 and TRBJ1-2; D perhaps matches TRBD1 (6 bases). Sequenced: naive CD8+ T cells sorted from blood. The TCR originated in a human donor in good health. DNA of the CDR3: TGCGCCAGCAGCCAAGGTGGACAGTGGGATAACTATGGCTACACCTTC. Protein sequence: CASSQGGQWDNYGYTF.